The present entry profiles one T cell receptor (beta chain) with its context. Clones were sequenced by immunoSEQ multiplex PCR, and TCRdb holds only the in-frame ones, with some missing. The top ten clones hold 4.5% to 5% of a sample with under 200,000 clones, roughly 81% of them seen once. These data come from a study of blood T cell repertoires in COVID-19. Study at large: Samples of COVID-19 (acute and convalescent) were obtained from the United States, Italy and Spain.

The source material was peripheral blood. The source of this sequence is a woman older than 75 with acute or convalescent COVID-19.

The CDR3 nucleotides read TGTGCCAGCAGCCCCGCCCCGGACAGGCATGGCTACACCTTC. Its protein product is CASSPAPDRHGYTF. This chain uses TRBV11-2 with TRBJ1-2, with 7 bases fitting TRBD1. The CDR3 totals 14 residues. With 5 bases clipped from V and 6 bases from J, the junction kept 9 bases outside the gene matches. Germline V lookup: CDR1 SGHAT, CDR2 FQNNGV.